This TCR beta chain was observed in a study of T cells after yellow fever vaccination. From germline, CDR1 is LGHNA and CDR2 YSLEER. This CDR3 comprises 16 residues. V was shortened by 2 bases and J by 8 bases, with 18 bases between the two germline ends. TCRdb called the 5' RACE reads again in MiXCR, with one record for every CDR3 protein. The profile shows hundreds of thousands of distinct CDR3 sequences, roughly 13% of them singletons. As to this clonotype: Its matching antigen is unknown.

Findings and limits, study-wide: Post-booster reappearance was seen for most primary-vaccination clones (about 96% CD4, 75% to 90% CD8).

This sample comprised PBMCs, obtained on the day of the yellow fever booster vaccination. The V and J genes are TRBV4-3 and TRBJ1-4; tentative D call: TRBD1 (5 bases). This receptor was obtained from a man aged 25 to 40 who received the YFV17D yellow fever vaccine. The CDR3 region has the DNA TGCGCCAGCAGCCAACAATACAGGTGTAGAGGAGAAAAACTGTTTTTT. Its protein is CASSQQYRCRGEKLFF.